The T cell receptor beta chain under discussion was sequenced for a study of blood T cell repertoires in COVID-19. About the research overall: Acute-phase and convalescent COVID-19 samples originated in the United States, Italy and Spain.

TCRdb's copy holds only in-frame clones and misses some; the assay was immunoSEQ multiplex PCR. The sample contains roughly 48,000 clones, approximately 80% of which appear only once. The V and J ends lost 4 bases and 1 base, in that order; junction bases with no gene match: 7. This CDR3 contains 16 residues. CDR1 and CDR2 from the germline V gene are KGHDR and SFDVKD. The chain has TRBV24-1 and TRBJ1-1, with 8 bases matching TRBD1. The specimen was peripheral blood. This clonotype originated in a human donor with active or convalescent COVID-19. The donor label of this sample is uncertain. The CDR3 DNA reads TGTGCCACCAGTGACCCCGGACAGGGTCCGAACACTGAAGCTTTCTTT. Protein sequence: CATSDPGQGPNTEAFF.